What follows is one T cell receptor beta chain and its context. V lost 8 bases to trimming and J lost 14 bases, with 15 bases between them. CDR1 and CDR2 (germline): MDHEN, SYDVKM. This CDR3 contains 10 residues. TCRdb reprocessed the 5' RACE reads with MiXCR, giving one entry per CDR3 protein. This sample has roughly 1,500,000 distinct CDR3 sequences, with more than 30% found just once. The data are from a study of identical twins. The source of this sequence is a newborn girl in good health. The chain couples TRBV28 to TRBJ1-2; D is possibly TRBD1 (6 bases). Source material: cord blood. CDR3 DNA: TGTGCCAGCGCACAGGGACATATAACCTTC. Translated: CASAQGHITF.